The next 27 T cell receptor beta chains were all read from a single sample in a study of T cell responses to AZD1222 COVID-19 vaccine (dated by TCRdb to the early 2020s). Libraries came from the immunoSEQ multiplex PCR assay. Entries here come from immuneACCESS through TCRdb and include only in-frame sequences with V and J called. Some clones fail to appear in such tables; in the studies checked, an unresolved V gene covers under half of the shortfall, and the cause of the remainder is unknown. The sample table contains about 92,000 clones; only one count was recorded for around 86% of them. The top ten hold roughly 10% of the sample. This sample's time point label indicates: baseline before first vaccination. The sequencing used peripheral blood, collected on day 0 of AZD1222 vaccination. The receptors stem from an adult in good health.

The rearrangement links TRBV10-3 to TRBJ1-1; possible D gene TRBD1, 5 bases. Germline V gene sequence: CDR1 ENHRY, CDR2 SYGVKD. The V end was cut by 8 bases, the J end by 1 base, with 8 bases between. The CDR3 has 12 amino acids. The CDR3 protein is CAIGGGNTEAFF. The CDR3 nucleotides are TGTGCCATCGGGGGAGGGAACACTGAAGCTTTCTTT.

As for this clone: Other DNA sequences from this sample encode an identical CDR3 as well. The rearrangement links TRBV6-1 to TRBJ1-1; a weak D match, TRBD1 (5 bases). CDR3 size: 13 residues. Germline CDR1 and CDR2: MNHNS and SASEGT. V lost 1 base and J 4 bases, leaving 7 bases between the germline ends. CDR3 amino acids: CASSEVRGTEAFF. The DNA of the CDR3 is TGTGCCAGCAGTGAAGTGAGGGGCACTGAAGCTTTCTTT.

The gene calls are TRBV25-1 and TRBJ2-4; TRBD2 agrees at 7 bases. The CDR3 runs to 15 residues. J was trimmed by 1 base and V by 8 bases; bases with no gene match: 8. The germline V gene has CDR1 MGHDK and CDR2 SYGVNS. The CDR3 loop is CASGLAGDAKNIQYF. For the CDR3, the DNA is TGTGCCAGCGGGCTTGCGGGGGACGCCAAAAACATTCAGTACTTC.

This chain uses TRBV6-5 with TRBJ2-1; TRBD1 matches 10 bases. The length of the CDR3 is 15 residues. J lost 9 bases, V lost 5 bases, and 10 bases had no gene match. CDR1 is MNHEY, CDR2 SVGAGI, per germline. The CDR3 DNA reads TGTGCCAGCAGTCCCGGGACAGGGGAACCAACTGAGCAGTTCTTC. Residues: CASSPGTGEPTEQFF.

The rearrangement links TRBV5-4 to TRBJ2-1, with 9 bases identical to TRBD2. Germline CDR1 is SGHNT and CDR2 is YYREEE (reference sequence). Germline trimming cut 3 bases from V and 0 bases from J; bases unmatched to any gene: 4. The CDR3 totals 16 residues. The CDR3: CASSSGGGGSYNEQFF. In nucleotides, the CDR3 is TGTGCCAGCAGCTCGGGCGGGGGGGGCTCCTACAATGAGCAGTTCTTC.

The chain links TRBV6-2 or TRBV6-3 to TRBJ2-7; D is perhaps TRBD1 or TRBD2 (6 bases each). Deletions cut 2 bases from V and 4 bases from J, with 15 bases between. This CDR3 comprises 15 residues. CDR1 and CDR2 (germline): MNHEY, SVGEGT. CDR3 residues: CASSYGGTSKYEQYF. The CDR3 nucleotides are TGTGCCAGCAGTTACGGAGGGACATCAAAGTACGAGCAGTACTTC.

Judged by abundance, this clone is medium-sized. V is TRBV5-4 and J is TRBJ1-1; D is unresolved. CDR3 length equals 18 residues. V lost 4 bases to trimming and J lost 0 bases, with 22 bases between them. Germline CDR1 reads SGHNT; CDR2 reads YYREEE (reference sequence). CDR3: CASSKEDPGSRMNTEAFF. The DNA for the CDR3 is TGTGCCAGCAGCAAGGAGGATCCGGGGTCTAGAATGAACACTGAAGCTTTCTTT.

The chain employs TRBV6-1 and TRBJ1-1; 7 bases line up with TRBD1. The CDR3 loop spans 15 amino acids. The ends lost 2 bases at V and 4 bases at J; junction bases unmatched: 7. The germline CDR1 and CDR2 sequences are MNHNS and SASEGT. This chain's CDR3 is CASSESGTEATEAFF. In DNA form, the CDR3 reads TGTGCCAGCAGTGAAAGCGGGACAGAGGCCACTGAAGCTTTCTTT.

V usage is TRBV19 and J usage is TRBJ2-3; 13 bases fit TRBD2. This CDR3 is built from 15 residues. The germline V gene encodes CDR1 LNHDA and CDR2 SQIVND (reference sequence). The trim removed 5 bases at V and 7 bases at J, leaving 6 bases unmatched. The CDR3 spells CASSELAGGPYTQYF. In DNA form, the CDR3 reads TGTGCCAGTAGTGAACTAGCGGGAGGGCCCTATACGCAGTATTTT.

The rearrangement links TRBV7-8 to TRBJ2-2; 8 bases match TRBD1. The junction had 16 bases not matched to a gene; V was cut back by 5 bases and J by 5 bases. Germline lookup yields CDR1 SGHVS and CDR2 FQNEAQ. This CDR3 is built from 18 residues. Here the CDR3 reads CASSLSPGRGRGTGELFF. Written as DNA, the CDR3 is TGTGCCAGCAGCCTCAGCCCGGGCAGGGGGCGCGGAACCGGGGAGCTGTTTTTT.

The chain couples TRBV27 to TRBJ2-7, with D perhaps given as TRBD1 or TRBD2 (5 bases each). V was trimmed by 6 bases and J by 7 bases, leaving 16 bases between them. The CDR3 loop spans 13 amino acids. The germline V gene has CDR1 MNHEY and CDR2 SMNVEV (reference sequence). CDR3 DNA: TGTGCCAGCAGGGGGACCAGGCTCTGGGAGCAGTACTTC. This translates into CASRGTRLWEQYF.

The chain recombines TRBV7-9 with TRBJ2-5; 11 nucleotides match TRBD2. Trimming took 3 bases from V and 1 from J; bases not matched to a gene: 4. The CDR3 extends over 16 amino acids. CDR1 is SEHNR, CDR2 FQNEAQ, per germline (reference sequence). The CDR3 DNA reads TGTGCCAGCAGCTTGGGACTAGCGGCGATCCAAGAGACCCAGTACTTC. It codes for CASSLGLAAIQETQYF.

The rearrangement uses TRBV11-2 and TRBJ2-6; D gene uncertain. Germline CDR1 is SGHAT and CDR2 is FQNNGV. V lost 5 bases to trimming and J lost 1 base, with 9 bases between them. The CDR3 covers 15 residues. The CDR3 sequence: CASSRVGSGANVLTF. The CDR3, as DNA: TGTGCCAGCAGCCGAGTGGGATCTGGGGCCAACGTCCTGACTTTC.

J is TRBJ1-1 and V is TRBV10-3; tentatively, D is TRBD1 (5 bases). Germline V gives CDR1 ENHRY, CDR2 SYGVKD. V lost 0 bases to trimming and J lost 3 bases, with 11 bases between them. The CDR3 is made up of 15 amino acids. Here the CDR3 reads CAISESAGRYTEAFF. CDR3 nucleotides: TGTGCCATCAGTGAGTCGGCAGGGAGGTACACTGAAGCTTTCTTT.

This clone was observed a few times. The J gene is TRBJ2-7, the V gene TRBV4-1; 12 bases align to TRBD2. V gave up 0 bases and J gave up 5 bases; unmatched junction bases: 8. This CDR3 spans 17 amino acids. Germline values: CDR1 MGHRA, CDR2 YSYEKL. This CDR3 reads CASSQDPSGGAINEQYF. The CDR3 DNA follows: TGCGCCAGCAGCCAAGATCCTAGCGGGGGGGCCATCAACGAGCAGTACTTC.

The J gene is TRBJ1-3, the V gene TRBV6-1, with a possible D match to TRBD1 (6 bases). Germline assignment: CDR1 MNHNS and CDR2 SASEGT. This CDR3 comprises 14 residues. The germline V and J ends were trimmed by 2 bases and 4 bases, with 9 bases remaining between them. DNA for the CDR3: TGTGCCAGCAGTGAACCAGGGGCCGGAAACACCATATATTTT. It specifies CASSEPGAGNTIYF.

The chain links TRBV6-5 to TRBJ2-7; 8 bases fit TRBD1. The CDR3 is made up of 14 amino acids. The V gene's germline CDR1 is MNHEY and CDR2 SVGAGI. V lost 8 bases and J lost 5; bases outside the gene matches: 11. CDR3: CASHYQGALNEQYF. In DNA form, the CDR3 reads TGTGCCAGCCATTACCAGGGGGCGCTCAACGAGCAGTACTTC.

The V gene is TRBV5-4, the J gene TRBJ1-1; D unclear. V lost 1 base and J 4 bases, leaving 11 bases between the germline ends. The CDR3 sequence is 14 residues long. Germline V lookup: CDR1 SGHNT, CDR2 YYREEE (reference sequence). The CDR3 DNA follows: TGTGCCAGCAGCTTGAGTAATCCTGGCACTGAAGCTTTCTTT. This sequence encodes CASSLSNPGTEAFF.

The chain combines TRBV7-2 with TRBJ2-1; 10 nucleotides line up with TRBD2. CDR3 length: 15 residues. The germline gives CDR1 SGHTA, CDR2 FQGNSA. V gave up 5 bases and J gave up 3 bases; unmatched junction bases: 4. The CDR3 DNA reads TGTGCCAGCAGCCCTAGCGGGAGACTCTACAATGAGCAGTTCTTC. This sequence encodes CASSPSGRLYNEQFF.

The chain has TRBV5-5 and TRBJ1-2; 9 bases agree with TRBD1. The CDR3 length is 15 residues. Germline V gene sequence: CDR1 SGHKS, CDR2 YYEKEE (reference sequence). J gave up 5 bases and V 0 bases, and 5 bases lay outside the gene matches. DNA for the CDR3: TGTGCCAGCAGCTTGGGACAGGGGGTCTGGTATGGCTACACCTTC. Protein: CASSLGQGVWYGYTF.

The CDR3 here is CASSEAVAGGSEKLFF. Written as DNA, the CDR3 is TGTGCCAGCAGTGAAGCGGTTGCAGGGGGAAGTGAAAAACTGTTTTTT. This chain joins TRBV6-1 and TRBJ1-4; 7 nucleotides line up with TRBD1. The CDR3 covers 16 residues. Germline V gene sequence: CDR1 MNHNS, CDR2 SASEGT. With 0 bases clipped from V and 7 bases from J, the junction kept 8 bases outside the gene matches.

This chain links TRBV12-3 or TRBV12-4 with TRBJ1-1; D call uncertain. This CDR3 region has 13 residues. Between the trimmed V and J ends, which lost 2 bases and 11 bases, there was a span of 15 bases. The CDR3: CASSLSWPPGAFF. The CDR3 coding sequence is TGTGCCAGCAGTTTAAGTTGGCCGCCTGGTGCTTTCTTT.

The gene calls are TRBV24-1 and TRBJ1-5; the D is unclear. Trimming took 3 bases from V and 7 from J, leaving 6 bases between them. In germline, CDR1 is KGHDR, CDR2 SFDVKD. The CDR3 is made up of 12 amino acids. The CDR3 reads CATSDIGQPQHF. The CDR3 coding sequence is TGTGCCACCAGTGATATTGGGCAGCCCCAGCATTTT.

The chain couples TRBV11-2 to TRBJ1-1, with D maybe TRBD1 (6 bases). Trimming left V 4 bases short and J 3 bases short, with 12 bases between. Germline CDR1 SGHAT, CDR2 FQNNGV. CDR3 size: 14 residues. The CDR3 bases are TGTGCCAGCAGCTCTAGGGGGAGGGACACTGAAGCTTTCTTT. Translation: CASSSRGRDTEAFF.

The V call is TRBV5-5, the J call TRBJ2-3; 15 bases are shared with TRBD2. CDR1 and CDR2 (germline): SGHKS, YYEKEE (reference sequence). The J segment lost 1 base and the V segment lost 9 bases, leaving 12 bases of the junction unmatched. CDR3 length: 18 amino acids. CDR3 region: CAIRIGTSGRNGTDTQYF. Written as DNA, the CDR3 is TGTGCCATTAGAATCGGGACTAGCGGGAGGAATGGCACAGATACGCAGTATTTT.

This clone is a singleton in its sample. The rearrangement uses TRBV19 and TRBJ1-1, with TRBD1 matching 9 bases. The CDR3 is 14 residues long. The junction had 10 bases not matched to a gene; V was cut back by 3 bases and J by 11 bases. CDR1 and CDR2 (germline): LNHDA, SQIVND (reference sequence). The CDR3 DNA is TGTGCCAGTAGTATCGGGACAGGGTTGTACGCGGCTTTCTTT. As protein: CASSIGTGLYAAFF.

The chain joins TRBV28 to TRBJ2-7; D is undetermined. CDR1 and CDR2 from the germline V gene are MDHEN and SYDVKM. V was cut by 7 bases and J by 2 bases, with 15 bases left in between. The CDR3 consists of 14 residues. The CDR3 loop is CASTKPPETYEQYF. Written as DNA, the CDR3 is TGTGCCAGCACCAAGCCGCCCGAAACCTACGAGCAGTACTTC. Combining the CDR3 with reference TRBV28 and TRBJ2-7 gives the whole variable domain DVKVTQSSRYLVKRTGEKVFLECVQDMDHENMFWYRQDPGLGLRLIYFSYDVKMKEKGDIPEGYSVSREKKERFSLILESASTNQTSMYLCASTKPPETYEQYFGPGTRLTVT.